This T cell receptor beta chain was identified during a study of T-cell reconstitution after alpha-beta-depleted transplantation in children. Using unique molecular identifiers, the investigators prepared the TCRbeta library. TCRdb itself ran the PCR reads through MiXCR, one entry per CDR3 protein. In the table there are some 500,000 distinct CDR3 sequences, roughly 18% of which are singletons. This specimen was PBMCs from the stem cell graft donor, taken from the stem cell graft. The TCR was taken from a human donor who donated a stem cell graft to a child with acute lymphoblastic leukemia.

Here the CDR3 reads CSAATGYDQPQHF. The CDR3 nucleotides read TGCAGTGCCGCGACAGGGTATGATCAGCCCCAGCATTTT. The V gene is TRBV20-1, the J gene TRBJ1-5, with 7 bases lining up with TRBD1. V lost 6 bases to trimming and J lost 5 bases; unmatched junction nucleotides: 7. The V gene's germline CDR1 is DFQATT and CDR2 SNEGSKA (reference sequence). This CDR3 comprises 13 residues.